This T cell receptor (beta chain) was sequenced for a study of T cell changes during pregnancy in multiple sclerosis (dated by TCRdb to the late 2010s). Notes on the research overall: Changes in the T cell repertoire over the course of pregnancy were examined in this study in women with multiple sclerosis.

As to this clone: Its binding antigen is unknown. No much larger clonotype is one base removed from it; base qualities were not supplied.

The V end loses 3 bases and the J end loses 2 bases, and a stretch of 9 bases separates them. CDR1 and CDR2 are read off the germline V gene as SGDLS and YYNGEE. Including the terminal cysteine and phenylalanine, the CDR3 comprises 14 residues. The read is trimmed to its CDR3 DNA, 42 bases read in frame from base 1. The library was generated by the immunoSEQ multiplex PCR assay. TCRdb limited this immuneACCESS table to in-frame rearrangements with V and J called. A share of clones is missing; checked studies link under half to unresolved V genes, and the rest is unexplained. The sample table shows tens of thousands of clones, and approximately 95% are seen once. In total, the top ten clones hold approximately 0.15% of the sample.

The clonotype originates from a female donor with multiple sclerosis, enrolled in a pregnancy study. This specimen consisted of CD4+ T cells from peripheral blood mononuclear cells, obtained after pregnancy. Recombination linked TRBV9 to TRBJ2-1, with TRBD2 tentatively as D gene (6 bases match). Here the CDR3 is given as CASSGGTTYNEQFF. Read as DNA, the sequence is TGTGCCAGCAGCGGCGGGACCACCTACAATGAGCAGTTCTTC. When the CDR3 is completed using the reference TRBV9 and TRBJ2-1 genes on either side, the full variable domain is DSGVTQTPKHLITATGQRVTLRCSPRSGDLSVYWYQQSLDQGLQFLIQYYNGEERAKGNILERFSAQQFPDLHSELNLSSLELGDSALYFCASSGGTTYNEQFFGPGTRLTVL.